Listed below are T cell receptor beta chains from one sample, sequenced in a study of graft-versus-host responses after intestinal transplantation. TCRdb's copy holds only in-frame clones and misses some; the assay was immunoSEQ multiplex PCR. Counted here are about 24,000 clones, approximately 40% occurring once; the ten biggest clones make up around 0.66%. Sequences were derived from alloreactive CD4+ T cells from a mixed lymphocyte reaction culture, sampled before intestinal transplant. These receptors all come from a human patient who received an intestinal transplant. The CDR3 runs from the conserved cysteine through the conserved F or W. Each record gives: V gene, clone size, J gene, D gene, CDR3 protein. A D gene is named only where the DNA matches it firmly. Part of the rows lack a size; the others show once, few, many or a class for expanded clones.

TRBV11-3	NA	TRBJ2-5	TRBD2	CASSLGLAGSETQYF
TRBV9	NA	TRBJ2-2	TRBD2	CASSVTSGGYYTGELFF
TRBV7-8	NA	TRBJ1-2	NA	CASSQALAGELYGYTF
TRBV2	few	TRBJ1-2	NA	CAIKRTEFYGYTF
TRBV7-9	NA	TRBJ2-7	NA	CASSLRQGEQYF
TRBV5-8	few	TRBJ2-3	NA	CASSLEYVRDTDTQYF
TRBV5-4	NA	TRBJ1-1	NA	CASSPEVVNTEAFF
TRBV5-1	NA	TRBJ1-6	TRBD1	CASSLAPQGADNNSPLHF
TRBV10-3	NA	TRBJ1-6	NA	CAISESPGDNSPLHF
TRBV5-1	NA	TRBJ1-2	NA	CASSPQGSGYTF
TRBV4-2	few	TRBJ2-4	TRBD2	CASSQISGGAQNIQYF
TRBV7-9	NA	TRBJ2-1	NA	CASSLVGGVAFYNEQFF
TRBV11-1	NA	TRBJ2-7	TRBD1	CASSPARDRVGYEQYF
TRBV30	NA	TRBJ1-5	NA	CAWSAVRSGQPQHF
TRBV10-2	NA	TRBJ2-1	TRBD2	CASRSGSASYNEQFF
TRBV6-6	NA	TRBJ1-1	NA	CASETARMNTEAFF
TRBV30	NA	TRBJ1-3	NA	CAWSSSGNTIYF
TRBV19	few	TRBJ1-5	NA	CASSVRPTRNQPQHF
TRBV6-5	NA	TRBJ1-6	NA	CASSYGAGGGTPLHF
TRBV9	NA	TRBJ2-5	TRBD2	CASSSSGGGETQYF
TRBV19	NA	TRBJ1-5	NA	CASSPTPTWGNQPQHF
TRBV30	NA	TRBJ2-2	TRBD1	CATGQGWGTGELFF
TRBV4-1	NA	TRBJ1-3	TRBD1	CASSQVPHQGAGNTIYF
TRBV5-1	NA	TRBJ1-1	NA	CASSLVGGWSTEAFF
TRBV12-5	few	TRBJ1-3	NA	CASGLVYSGNTIYF
TRBV5-1	NA	TRBJ1-2	NA	CASSSLDGGSGSYTF
TRBV29-1	few	TRBJ1-1	NA	CSAAETTYTEAFF
TRBV18	NA	TRBJ2-3	NA	CASSPTGVGADTQYF
TRBV12-5	NA	TRBJ2-2	TRBD2	CASGLIYLAGVTGELFF
TRBV19	few	TRBJ2-1	TRBD2	CASSGGSGSGYNEQFF
TRBV28	once	TRBJ1-5	NA	CASSPSINQPQHF
TRBV7-7	NA	TRBJ2-5	NA	CASSLAGLGETQYF
TRBV30	few	TRBJ1-1	NA	CAWSVLTEAFF
TRBV30	NA	TRBJ2-5	NA	CAWGALGHVSETQYF
TRBV11-2	few	TRBJ2-5	TRBD2	CASSVARGARETQYF
TRBV6-5	few	TRBJ1-1	NA	CASRDSSRTEAFF
TRBV11-2	NA	TRBJ2-2	TRBD2	CASSLAGGNTGELFF
TRBV5-4	NA	TRBJ1-1	TRBD1	CASSLVTGVTEAFF
TRBV4-2	NA	TRBJ2-5	TRBD2	CASSPGERGYQETQYF
TRBV23-1	NA	TRBJ2-1	TRBD1	CASSQSEALGQDSYNEQFF
TRBV9	NA	TRBJ2-1	TRBD1	CASSDEGAIYNEQFF
TRBV28	NA	TRBJ1-2	NA	CASSSSGYTF
TRBV5-4	NA	TRBJ1-1	NA	CASSFERLNTEAFF
TRBV5-1	few	TRBJ2-5	NA	CASSLGGSQETQYF
TRBV19	NA	TRBJ1-3	NA	CASSPDSSGNTIYF
TRBV7-9	NA	TRBJ2-5	TRBD1	CASSPGQVGETQYF
TRBV19	NA	TRBJ1-5	TRBD1	CASKSRTGRPNQPQHF
TRBV5-7	few	TRBJ1-4	TRBD1	CASSLGGGRVNEKLFF
TRBV6-6	NA	TRBJ1-2	NA	CASSNGGVPPYGYTF
TRBV6-5	NA	TRBJ2-1	NA	CASSDRGRSVNEQFF
TRBV27	NA	TRBJ1-6	NA	CASTGEGGLSYNSPLHF
TRBV5-1	NA	TRBJ2-5	NA	CASSLVYTGVGETQYF